This TCR beta chain was observed in a study of cytomegalovirus exposure and HLA in healthy donors. Study outcomes and limitations: Presence/absence analyses assumed roughly uniform sequencing depth across donors. A later analysis found that most CMV-associated TCR beta chains appeared HLA-restricted. Previously analyzed data showed that most TCR beta V segments were productive at a frequency of about 90% or about 30%.

Looked up from germline, CDR1 is MNHEY and CDR2 is SMNVEV (reference sequence). The CDR3 is 13 residues long. V lost 10 bases to trimming and J lost 4 bases, with 14 bases between them. PCR employed 60 Vbeta and 13 Jbeta primers. The method was immunoSEQ multiplex PCR; TCRdb's version includes in-frame clones alone and lacks a portion of them. This sample carries around 100,000 clones, over 50% of them seen once, and the ten largest clones take 3% to 4%. As regards this clone: Its antigen is still unknown.

J is TRBJ1-5 and V is TRBV27, with D unclear. This receptor was obtained from a man aged 25 to 45 in good health and CMV-seronegative. The sample taken for sequencing was PBMCs. The CDR3 sequence: CATAGSNNQPQHF. CDR3 DNA: TGTGCCACCGCGGGGTCAAATAATCAGCCCCAGCATTTT.